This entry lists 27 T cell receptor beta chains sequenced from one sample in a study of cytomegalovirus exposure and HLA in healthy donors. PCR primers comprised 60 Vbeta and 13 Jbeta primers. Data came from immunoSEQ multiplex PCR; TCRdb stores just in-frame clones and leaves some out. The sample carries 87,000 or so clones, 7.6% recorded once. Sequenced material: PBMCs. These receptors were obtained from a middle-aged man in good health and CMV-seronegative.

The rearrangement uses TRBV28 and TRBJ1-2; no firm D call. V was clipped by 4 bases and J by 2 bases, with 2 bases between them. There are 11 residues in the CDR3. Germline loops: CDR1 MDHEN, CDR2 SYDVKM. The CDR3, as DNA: TGTGCCAGCAGTTCGAACTATGGCTACACCTTC. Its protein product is CASSSNYGYTF.

The CDR3 loop is CASSQQQGDAEAFF. The DNA for the CDR3 is TGTGCCAGCTCACAACAACAGGGGGACGCTGAAGCTTTCTTT. The chain has TRBV18 and TRBJ1-1, with 8 bases that match TRBD1. CDR1 and CDR2 from the germline V gene are KGHSH and LQKENI. The CDR3 has 14 residues. V trimming: 4 bases; J trimming: 6 bases; junction bases outside the gene matches: 7.

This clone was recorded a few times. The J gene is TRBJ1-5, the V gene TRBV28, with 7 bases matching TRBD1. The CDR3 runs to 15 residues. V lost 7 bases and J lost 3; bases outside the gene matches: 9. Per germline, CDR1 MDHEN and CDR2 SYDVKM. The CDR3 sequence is CASTQQGLLNQPQHF. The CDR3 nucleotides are TGTGCCAGCACGCAACAGGGGCTACTCAATCAGCCCCAGCATTTT.

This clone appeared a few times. As DNA, the CDR3 is TGTGCCAGCAGCGGCCGGGACTCCGATGAGCAGTTCTTC. Translated, it gives CASSGRDSDEQFF. The chain uses TRBV5-4 and TRBJ2-1; tentative D call: TRBD2 (6 bases). V was trimmed by 4 bases and J by 8 bases, leaving 13 bases between them. The germline CDR1 and CDR2 sequences are SGHNT and YYREEE (reference sequence). The CDR3 has 13 residues.

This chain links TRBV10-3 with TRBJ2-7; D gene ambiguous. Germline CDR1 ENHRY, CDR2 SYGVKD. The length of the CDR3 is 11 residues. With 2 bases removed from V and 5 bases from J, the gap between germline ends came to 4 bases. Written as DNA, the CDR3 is TGTGCCATCAGTGAGCTCCACGAGCAGTACTTC. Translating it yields CAISELHEQYF.

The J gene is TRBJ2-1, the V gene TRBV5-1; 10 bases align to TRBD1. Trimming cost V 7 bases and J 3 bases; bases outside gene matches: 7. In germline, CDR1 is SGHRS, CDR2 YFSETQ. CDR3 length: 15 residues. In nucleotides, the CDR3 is TGCGCCAGCTCCGACAGGGGGCCCTACTACAATGAGCAGTTCTTC. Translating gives CASSDRGPYYNEQFF. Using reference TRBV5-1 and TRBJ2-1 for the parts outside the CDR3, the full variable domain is KAGVTQTPRYLIKTRGQQVTLSCSPISGHRSVSWYQQTPGQGLQFLFEYFSETQRNKGNFPGRFSGRQFSNSRSEMNVSTLELGDSALYLCASSDRGPYYNEQFFGPGTRLTVL.

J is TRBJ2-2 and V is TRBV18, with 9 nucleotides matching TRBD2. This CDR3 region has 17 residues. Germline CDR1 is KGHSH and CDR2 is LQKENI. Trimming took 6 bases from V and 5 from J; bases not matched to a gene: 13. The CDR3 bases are TGTGCCAGCTCTCCGGTTTTAGCGGGAGTTCGAACCGGGGAGCTGTTTTTT. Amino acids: CASSPVLAGVRTGELFF.

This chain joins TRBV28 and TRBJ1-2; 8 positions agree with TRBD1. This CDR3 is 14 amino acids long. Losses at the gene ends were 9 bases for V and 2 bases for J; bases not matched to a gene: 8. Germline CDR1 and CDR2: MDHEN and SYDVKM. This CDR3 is CARGGQVGNYGYTF. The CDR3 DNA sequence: TGTGCCAGGGGGGGACAGGTCGGAAACTATGGCTACACCTTC.

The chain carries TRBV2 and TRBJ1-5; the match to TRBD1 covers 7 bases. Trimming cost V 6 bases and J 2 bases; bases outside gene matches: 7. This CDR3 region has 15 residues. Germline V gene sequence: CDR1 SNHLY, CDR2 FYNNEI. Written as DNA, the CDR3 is TGTGCCAGCAGGGAGACAGGGAATGGCAATCAGCCCCAGCATTTT. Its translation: CASRETGNGNQPQHF.

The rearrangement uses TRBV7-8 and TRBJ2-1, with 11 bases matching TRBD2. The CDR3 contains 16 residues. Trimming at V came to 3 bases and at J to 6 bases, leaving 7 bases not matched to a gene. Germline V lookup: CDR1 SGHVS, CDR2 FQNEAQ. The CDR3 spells CASSFPGLAGINEQFF. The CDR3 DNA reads TGTGCCAGCAGCTTCCCAGGACTAGCGGGTATCAATGAGCAGTTCTTC.

As DNA, the CDR3 is TGTGCCAGCAGTTACTCGGGAGGGACGGAGACCCAGTACTTC. This gives the protein CASSYSGGTETQYF. J is TRBJ2-5 and V is TRBV6-5; 7 nucleotides agree with TRBD2. This CDR3 spans 14 amino acids. Germline CDR1 and CDR2: MNHEY and SVGAGI. Unmatched junction bases numbered 3, after V lost 0 bases and J lost 5 bases.

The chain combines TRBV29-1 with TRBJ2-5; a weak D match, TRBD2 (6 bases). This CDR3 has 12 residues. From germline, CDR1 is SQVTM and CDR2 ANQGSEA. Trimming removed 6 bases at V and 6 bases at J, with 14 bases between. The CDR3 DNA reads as TGCAGCGTATCGGGACTTGGGAAGACCCAGTACTTC. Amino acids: CSVSGLGKTQYF.

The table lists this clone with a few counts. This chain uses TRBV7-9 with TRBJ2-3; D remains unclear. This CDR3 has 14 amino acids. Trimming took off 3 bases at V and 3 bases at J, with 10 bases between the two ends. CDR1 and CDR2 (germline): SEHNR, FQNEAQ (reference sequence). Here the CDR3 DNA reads TGTGCCAGCAGCTTCAGCGAGAGAACAGATACGCAGTATTTT. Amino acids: CASSFSERTDTQYF.

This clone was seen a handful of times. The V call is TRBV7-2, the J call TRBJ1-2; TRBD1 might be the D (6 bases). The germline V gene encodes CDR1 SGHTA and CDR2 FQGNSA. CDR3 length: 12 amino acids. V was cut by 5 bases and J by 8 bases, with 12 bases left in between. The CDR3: CASSPPDRGYTF. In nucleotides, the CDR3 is TGTGCCAGCAGCCCCCCGGACAGAGGCTACACCTTC. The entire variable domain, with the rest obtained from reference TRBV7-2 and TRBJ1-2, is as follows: GAGVSQSPSNKVTEKGKDVELRCDPISGHTALYWYRQSLGQGLEFLIYFQGNSAPDKSGLPSDRFSAERTGGSVSTLTIQRTQQEDSAVYLCASSPPDRGYTFGSGTRLTVV.

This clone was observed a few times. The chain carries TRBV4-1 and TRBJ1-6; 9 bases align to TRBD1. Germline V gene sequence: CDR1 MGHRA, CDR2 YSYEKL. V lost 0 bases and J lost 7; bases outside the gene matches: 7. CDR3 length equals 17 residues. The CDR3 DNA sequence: TGCGCCAGCAGCCAAGATAGGGGACAGGGACGCAATTCACCCCTCCACTTT. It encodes CASSQDRGQGRNSPLHF.

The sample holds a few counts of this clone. This chain's CDR3 is CASTTQPNTEAFF. CDR3 coding DNA: TGTGCCAGCACCACACAACCGAACACTGAAGCTTTCTTT. The chain combines TRBV2 with TRBJ1-1; no definite D call. The length of the CDR3 is 13 residues. CDR1 is SNHLY, CDR2 FYNNEI, per germline. V was shortened by 7 bases and J by 1 base, with 10 bases between the two germline ends.

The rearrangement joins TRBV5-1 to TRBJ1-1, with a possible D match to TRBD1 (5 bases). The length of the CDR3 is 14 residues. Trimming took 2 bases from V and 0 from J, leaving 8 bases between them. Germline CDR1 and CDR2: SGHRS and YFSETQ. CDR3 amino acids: CASSLETVNTEAFF. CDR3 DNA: TGCGCCAGCAGCTTAGAGACAGTGAACACTGAAGCTTTCTTT.

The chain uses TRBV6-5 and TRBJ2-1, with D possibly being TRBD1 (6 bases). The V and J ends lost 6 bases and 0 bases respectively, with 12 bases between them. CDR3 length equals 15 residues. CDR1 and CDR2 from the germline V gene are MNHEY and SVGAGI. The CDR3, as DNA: TGTGCCAGCAGCCCCACAGGGAGCTCCTACAATGAGCAGTTCTTC. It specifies CASSPTGSSYNEQFF.

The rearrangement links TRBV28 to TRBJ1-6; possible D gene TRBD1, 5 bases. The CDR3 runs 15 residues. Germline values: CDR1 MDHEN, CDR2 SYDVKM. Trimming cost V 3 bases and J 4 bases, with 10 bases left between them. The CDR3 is CASSLGRGYNSPLHF. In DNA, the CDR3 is TGTGCCAGCAGTTTGGGTAGGGGATATAATTCACCCCTCCACTTT.

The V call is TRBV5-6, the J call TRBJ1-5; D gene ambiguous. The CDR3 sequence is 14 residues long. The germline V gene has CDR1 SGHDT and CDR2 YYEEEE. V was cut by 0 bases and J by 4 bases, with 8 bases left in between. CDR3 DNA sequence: TGTGCCAGCAGCTTGGTAGCAGAGAATCAGCCCCAGCATTTT. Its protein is CASSLVAENQPQHF.

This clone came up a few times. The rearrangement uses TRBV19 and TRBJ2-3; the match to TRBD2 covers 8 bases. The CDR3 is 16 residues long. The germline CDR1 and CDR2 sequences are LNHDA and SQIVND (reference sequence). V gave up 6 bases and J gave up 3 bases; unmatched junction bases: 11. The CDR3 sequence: CASSNHGGGITDTQYF. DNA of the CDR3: TGTGCCAGTAGCAACCACGGGGGGGGTATAACAGATACGCAGTATTTT. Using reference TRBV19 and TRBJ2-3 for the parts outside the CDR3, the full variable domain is DGGITQSPKYLFRKEGQNVTLSCEQNLNHDAMYWYRQDPGQGLRLIYYSQIVNDFQKGDIAEGYSVSREKKESFPLTVTSAQKNPTAFYLCASSNHGGGITDTQYFGPGTRLTVL.

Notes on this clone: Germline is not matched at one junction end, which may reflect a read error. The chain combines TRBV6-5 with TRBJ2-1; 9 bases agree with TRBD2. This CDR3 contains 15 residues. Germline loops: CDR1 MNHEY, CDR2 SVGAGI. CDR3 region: CASRGGRALDNERFF. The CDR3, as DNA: TGTGCCAGCAGGGGCGGGAGGGCCCTCGACAATGAGCGGTTCTTC.

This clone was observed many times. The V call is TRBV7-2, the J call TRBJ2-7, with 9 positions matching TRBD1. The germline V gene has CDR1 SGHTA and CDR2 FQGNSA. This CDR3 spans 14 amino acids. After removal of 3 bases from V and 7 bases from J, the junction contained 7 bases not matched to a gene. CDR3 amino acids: CASSFRTGENEQYF. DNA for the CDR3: TGTGCCAGCAGCTTCCGGACAGGGGAGAATGAGCAGTACTTC.

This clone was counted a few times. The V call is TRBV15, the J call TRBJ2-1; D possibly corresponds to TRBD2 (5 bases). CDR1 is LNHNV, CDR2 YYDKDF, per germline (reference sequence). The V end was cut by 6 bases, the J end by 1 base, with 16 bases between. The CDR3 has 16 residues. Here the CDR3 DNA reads TGTGCCACCAGTCTTCTACCCGGGATATCCTACAATGAGCAGTTCTTC. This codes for CATSLLPGISYNEQFF. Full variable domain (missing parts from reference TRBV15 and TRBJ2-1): DAMVIQNPRYQVTQFGKPVTLSCSQTLNHNVMYWYQQKSSQAPKLLFHYYDKDFNNEADTPDNFQSRRPNTSFCFLDIRSPGLGDTAMYLCATSLLPGISYNEQFFGPGTRLTVL.

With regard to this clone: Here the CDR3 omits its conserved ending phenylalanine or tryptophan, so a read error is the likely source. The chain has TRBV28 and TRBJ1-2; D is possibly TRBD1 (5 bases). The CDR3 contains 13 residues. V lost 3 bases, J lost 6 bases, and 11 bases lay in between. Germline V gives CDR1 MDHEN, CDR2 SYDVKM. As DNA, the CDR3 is TGTGCCAGCAGTTTCGGAAAGGGGAATGGCTACACCGTC. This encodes CASSFGKGNGYTV.

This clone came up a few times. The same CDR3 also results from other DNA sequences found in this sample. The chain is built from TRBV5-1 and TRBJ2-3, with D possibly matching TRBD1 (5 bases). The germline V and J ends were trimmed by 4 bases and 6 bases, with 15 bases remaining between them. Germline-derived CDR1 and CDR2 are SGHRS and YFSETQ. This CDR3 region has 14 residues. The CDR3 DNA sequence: TGCGCCAGCAGCATAGGGGTCTTTGAGGATACGCAGTATTTT. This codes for CASSIGVFEDTQYF. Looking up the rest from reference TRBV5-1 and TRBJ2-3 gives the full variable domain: KAGVTQTPRYLIKTRGQQVTLSCSPISGHRSVSWYQQTPGQGLQFLFEYFSETQRNKGNFPGRFSGRQFSNSRSEMNVSTLELGDSALYLCASSIGVFEDTQYFGPGTRLTVL.

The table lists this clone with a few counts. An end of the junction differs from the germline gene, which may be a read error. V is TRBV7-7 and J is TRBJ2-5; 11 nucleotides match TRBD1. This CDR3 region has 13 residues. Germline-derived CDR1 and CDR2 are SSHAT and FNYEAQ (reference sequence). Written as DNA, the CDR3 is TGTGCTAGCAGCTTAGGGACAGGGGGTAGCCAGTACTTC. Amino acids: CASSLGTGGSQYF.